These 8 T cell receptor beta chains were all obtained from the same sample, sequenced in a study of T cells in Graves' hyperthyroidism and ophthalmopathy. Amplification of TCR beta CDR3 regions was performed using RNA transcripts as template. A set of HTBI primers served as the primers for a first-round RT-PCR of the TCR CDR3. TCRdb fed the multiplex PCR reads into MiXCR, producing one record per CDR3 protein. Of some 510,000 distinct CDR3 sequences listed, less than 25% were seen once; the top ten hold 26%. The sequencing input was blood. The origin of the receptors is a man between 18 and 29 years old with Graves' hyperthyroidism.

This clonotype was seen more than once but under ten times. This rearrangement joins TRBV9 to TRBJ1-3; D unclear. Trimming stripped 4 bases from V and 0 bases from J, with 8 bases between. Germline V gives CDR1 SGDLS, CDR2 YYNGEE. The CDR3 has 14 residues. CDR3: CASSLENSGNTIYF. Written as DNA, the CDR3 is TGTGCCAGCAGCCTAGAGAACTCTGGAAACACCATATATTTT.

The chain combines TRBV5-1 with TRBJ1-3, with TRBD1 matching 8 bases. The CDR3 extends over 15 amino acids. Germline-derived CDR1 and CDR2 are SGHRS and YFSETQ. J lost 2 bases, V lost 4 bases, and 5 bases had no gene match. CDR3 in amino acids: CASSGWTGTGNTIYF. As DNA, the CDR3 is TGCGCCAGCAGCGGCTGGACAGGGACTGGAAACACCATATATTTT.

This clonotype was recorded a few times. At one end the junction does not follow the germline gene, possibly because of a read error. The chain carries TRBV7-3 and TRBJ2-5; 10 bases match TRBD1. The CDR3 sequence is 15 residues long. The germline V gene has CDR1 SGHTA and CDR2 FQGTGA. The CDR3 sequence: CASSLGTGARETKYF. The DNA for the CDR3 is TGTGCCAGCAGCCTAGGGACAGGGGCGAGGGAGACCAAGTACTTC.

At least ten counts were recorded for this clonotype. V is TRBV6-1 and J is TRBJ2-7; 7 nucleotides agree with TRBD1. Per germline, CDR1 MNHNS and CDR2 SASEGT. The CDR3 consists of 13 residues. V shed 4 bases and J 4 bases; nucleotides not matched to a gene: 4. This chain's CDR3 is CASSGRTGYEQYF. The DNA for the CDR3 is TGTGCCAGCAGTGGCCGGACAGGATACGAGCAGTACTTC.

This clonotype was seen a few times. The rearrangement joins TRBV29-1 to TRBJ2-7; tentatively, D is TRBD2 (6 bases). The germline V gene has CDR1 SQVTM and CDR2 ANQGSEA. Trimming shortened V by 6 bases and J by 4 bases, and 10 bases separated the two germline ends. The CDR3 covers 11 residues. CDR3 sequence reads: CSVLAEYEQYF. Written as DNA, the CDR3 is TGCAGCGTGTTAGCGGAATACGAGCAGTACTTC.

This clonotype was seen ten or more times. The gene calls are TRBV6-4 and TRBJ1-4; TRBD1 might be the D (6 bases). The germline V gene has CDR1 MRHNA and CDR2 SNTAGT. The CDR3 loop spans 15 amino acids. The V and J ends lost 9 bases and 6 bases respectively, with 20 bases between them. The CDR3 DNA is TGTGCCAGTAGGGCGGACTACAGGGAGGATGAAAAACTGTTTTTT. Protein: CASRADYREDEKLFF.

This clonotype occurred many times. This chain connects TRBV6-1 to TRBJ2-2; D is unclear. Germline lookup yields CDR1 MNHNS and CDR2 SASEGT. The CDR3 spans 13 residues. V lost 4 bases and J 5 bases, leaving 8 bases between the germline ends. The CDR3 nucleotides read TGTGCCAGCAGTGCCACAGAAACCGGGGAGCTGTTTTTT. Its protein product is CASSATETGELFF.

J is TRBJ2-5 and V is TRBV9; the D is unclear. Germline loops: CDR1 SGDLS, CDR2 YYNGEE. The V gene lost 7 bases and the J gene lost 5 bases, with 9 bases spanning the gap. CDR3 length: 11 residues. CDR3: CASGLGETQYF. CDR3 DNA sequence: TGTGCCAGCGGGTTAGGGGAGACCCAGTACTTC.